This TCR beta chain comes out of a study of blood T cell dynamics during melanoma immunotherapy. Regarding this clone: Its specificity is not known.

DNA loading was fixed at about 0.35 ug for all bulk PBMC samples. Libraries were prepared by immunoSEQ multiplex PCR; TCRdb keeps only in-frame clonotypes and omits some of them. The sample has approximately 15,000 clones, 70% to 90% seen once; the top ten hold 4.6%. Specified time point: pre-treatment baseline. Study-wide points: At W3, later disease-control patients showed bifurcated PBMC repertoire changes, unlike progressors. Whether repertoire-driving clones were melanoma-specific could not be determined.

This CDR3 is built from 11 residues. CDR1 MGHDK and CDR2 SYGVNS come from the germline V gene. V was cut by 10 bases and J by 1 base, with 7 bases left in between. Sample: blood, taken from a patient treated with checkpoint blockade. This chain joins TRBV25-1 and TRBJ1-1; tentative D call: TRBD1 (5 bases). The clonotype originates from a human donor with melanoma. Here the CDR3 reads CATGGNTEAFF. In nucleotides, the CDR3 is TGTGCCACCGGGGGGAACACTGAAGCTTTCTTT.